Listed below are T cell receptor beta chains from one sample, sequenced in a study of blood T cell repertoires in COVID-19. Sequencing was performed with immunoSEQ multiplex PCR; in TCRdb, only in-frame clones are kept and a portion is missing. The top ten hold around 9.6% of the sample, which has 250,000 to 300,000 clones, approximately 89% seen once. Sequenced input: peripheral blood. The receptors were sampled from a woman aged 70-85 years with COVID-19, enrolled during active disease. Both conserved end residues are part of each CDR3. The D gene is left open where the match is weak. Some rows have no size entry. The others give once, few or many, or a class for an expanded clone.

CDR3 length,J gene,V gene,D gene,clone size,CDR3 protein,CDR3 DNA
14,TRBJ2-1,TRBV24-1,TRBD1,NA,CATSAGTGVDEQFF,TGTGCCACCAGTGCTGGGACAGGGGTCGATGAGCAGTTCTTC
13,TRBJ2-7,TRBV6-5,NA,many,CASRRDPKGEQYF,TGTGCCAGCAGGCGGGACCCCAAAGGCGAGCAGTACTTC
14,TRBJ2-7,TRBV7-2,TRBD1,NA,CASSADREEYEQYF,TGTGCCAGCAGCGCGGACAGGGAGGAATACGAGCAGTACTTC
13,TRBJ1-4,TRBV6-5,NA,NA,CASSPPRGEKLFF,TGTGCCAGCAGTCCCCCCCGAGGGGAAAAACTGTTTTTT
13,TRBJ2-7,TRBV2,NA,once,CASTTRAVYEQYF,TGTGCCAGCACCACCAGAGCGGTGTACGAGCAGTACTTC
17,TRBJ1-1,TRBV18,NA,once,CASSPREEVAGGTEAFF,TGTGCCAGCTCACCACGCGAGGAGGTAGCGGGAGGAACTGAAGCTTTCTTT
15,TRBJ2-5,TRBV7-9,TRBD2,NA,CASTPRGGSQETQYF,TGTGCCAGCACCCCGCGGGGGGGCTCCCAAGAGACCCAGTACTTC
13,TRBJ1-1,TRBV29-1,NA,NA,CSVVREGNTEAFF,TGCAGCGTTGTCCGGGAGGGGAACACTGAAGCTTTCTTT
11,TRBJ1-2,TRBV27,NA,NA,CASSQGHGYTF,TGTGCCAGCAGCCAGGGTCATGGCTACACCTTC
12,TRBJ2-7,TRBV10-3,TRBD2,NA,CASRGDSYEQYF,TGTGCCTCACGGGGGGACTCCTACGAGCAGTACTTC
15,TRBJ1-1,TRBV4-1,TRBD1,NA,CASSLGQGANTEAFF,TGCGCCAGCAGCCTCGGACAGGGGGCGAACACTGAAGCTTTCTTT
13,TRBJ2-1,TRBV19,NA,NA,CASSIVRGGPQFF,TGTGCCAGTAGTATAGTGAGAGGTGGTCCCCAGTTCTTC
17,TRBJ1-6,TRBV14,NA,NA,CASSHNAYTTRGSPLHF,TGTGCCAGCAGCCACAACGCCTACACCACGAGGGGGTCACCCCTCCACTTT
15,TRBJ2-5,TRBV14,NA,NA,CASSQVFGLQETQYF,TGTGCCAGCAGCCAAGTGTTCGGTCTCCAAGAGACCCAGTACTTC
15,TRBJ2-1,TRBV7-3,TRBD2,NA,CASSLGDSSGRAQFF,TGTGCCAGCAGCTTAGGGGATAGTAGCGGGAGGGCGCAGTTCTTC
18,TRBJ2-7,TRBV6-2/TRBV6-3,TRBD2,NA,CASSRLGQASGRSREQYF,TGTGCCAGCAGCCGCCTCGGTCAGGCTAGCGGGAGGAGTAGGGAACAGTACTTC
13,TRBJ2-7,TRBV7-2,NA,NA,CASSLNRGYEQYF,TGTGCCAGCAGCTTAAACCGGGGCTACGAGCAGTACTTC
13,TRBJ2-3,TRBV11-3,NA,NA,CASSLDIGGTQYF,TGTGCCAGCAGCTTAGACATAGGAGGTACGCAGTATTTT
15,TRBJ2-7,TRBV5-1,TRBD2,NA,CASSDTSGIPYEQYF,TGCGCCAGCAGCGATACTAGCGGGATACCCTACGAGCAGTACTTC
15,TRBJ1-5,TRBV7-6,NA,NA,CASSLSQGRNQPQHF,TGTGCCAGCAGCTTATCGCAGGGTCGCAATCAGCCCCAGCATTTT
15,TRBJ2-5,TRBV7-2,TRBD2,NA,CASSPQRERRETQYF,TGTGCCAGCAGCCCCCAGCGGGAGCGGAGAGAGACCCAGTACTTC
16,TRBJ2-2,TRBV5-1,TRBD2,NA,CASSGAGVLNTGELFF,TGCGCCAGCAGCGGAGCGGGAGTATTGAACACCGGGGAGCTGTTTTTT
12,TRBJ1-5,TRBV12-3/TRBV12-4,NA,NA,CASSLYGQPQHF,TGTGCCAGCAGTTTATACGGTCAGCCCCAGCATTTT
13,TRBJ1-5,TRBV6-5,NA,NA,CASRPGLRQPQHF,TGTGCCAGCAGGCCAGGGTTGAGGCAGCCCCAGCATTTT
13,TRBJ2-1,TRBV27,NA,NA,CAISGSPYNEQFF,TGTGCCATTAGCGGTTCCCCTTACAATGAGCAGTTCTTC
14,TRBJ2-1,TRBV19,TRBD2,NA,CASRGGRSYNEQFF,TGTGCCAGTAGGGGAGGGCGGTCCTACAATGAGCAGTTCTTC
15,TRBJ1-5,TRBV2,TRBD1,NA,CASSVDRGLGQPQHF,TGTGCCAGCAGTGTGGACAGGGGGTTGGGGCAGCCCCAGCATTTT
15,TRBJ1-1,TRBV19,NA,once,CASSSGFNPDTEAFF,TGTGCCAGTAGTAGCGGGTTCAACCCGGACACTGAAGCTTTCTTT
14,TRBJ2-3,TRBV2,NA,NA,CASLPGHSTDTQYF,TGTGCCAGCCTACCGGGACATTCCACAGATACGCAGTATTTT
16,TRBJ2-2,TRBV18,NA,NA,CASSPLMDRNTGELFF,TGTGCCAGCTCACCTCTCATGGACAGGAACACCGGGGAGCTGTTTTTT
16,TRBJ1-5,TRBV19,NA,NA,CASRGAGNRLNQPQHF,TGTGCCAGTAGGGGAGCAGGCAATAGGCTCAATCAGCCCCAGCATTTT
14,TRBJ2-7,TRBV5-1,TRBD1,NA,CASSSGQGAYEQYF,TGCGCCAGCAGCTCGGGACAGGGGGCCTACGAGCAGTACTTC
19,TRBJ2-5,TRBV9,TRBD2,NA,CASSATSGSIFGMAETQYF,TGTGCCAGCAGCGCGACTAGCGGGAGTATATTTGGTATGGCGGAGACCCAGTACTTC
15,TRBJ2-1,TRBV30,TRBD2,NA,CAWSYLAGLTNEQFF,TGTGCCTGGAGCTACTTAGCGGGTCTTACCAATGAGCAGTTCTTC
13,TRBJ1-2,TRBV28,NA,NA,CASSLVGGTSYTF,TGTGCCAGCAGTTTGGTAGGGGGGACTAGCTACACCTTC
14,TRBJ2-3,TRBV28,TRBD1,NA,CASSRDRGEDTQYF,TGTGCCAGCAGTAGGGACAGGGGGGAAGATACGCAGTATTTT
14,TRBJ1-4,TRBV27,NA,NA,CASNQKGGGEKLFF,TGTGCCAGCAATCAAAAGGGAGGAGGTGAAAAACTGTTTTTT
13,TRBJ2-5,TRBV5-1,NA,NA,CASSLIPRETQYF,TGCGCCAGCAGCTTGATACCCAGAGAGACCCAGTACTTC
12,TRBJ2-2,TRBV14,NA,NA,CASSLRGRELFF,TGTGCCAGCAGCCTCAGGGGCCGGGAGCTGTTTTTT
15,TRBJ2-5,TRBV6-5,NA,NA,CASSYSAGNKETQYF,TGTGCCAGCAGTTACTCGGCAGGCAATAAAGAGACCCAGTACTTC
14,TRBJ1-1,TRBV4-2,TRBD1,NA,CASSLPGQGDKAFF,TGTGCCAGCAGCCTACCGGGACAGGGTGATAAAGCTTTCTTT